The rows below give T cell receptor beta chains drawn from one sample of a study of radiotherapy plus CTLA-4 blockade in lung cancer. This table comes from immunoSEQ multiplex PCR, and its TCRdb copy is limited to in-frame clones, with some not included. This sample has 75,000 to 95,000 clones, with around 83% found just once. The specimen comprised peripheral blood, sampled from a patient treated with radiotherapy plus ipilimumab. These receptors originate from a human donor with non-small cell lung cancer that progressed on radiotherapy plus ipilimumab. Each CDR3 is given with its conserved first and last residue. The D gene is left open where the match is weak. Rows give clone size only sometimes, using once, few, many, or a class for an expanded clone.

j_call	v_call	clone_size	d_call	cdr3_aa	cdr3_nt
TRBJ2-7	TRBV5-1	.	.	CASSLATFEGDEQYF	TGCGCCAGCAGCTTGGCCACTTTTGAGGGCGACGAGCAGTACTTC
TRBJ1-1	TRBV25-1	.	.	CASSGTGRTEAFF	TGTGCCAGCAGTGGAACAGGGAGGACTGAAGCTTTCTTT
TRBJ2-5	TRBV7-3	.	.	CASSREGGETQYF	TGTGCCAGCAGTAGGGAGGGGGGCGAGACCCAGTACTTC
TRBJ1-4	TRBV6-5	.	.	CASNNRAPTNEKLFF	TGTGCCAGCAACAACAGGGCCCCAACTAATGAAAAACTGTTTTTT
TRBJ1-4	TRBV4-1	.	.	CASSQESLNEKLFF	TGCGCCAGCAGCCAAGAAAGCCTAAATGAAAAACTGTTTTTT
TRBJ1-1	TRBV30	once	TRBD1	CAWSVQGRTEAFF	TGTGCCTGGAGTGTACAGGGGCGGACTGAAGCTTTCTTT
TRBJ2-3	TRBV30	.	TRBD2	CAWGLDREGPPGTDTQYF	TGTGCCTGGGGACTTGACCGGGAGGGGCCTCCGGGCACAGATACGCAGTATTTT
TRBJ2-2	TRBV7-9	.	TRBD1	CASRSTGGITGELFF	TGTGCCAGCAGGTCGACAGGGGGAATCACCGGGGAGCTGTTTTTT
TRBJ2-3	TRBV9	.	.	CASSVELATDTQYF	TGTGCCAGCAGCGTAGAGTTAGCAACAGATACGCAGTATTTT
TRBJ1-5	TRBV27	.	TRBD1	CATARDRVSLGNQPQHF	TGTGCCACCGCGAGGGACAGGGTAAGCTTAGGCAATCAGCCCCAGCATTTT
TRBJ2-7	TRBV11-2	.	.	CASSFGADSYEQYF	TGTGCCAGCAGCTTTGGGGCAGATTCCTACGAGCAGTACTTC
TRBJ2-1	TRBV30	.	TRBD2	CAWGTSGYNEQFF	TGTGCCTGGGGGACTAGCGGTTACAATGAGCAGTTCTTC
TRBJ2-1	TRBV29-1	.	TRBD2	CSVSAGTSGTGEQFF	TGCAGCGTTTCCGCCGGGACTAGCGGGACGGGTGAGCAGTTCTTC
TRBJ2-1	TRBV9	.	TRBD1	CASSVEGTGRGSYEQFF	TGTGCCAGCAGCGTAGAGGGGACAGGGCGGGGGAGCTATGAGCAGTTCTTC
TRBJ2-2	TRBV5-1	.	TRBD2	CASSLGLAGGRTGELFF	TGCGCCAGCAGCTTGGGACTAGCGGGAGGAAGGACCGGGGAGCTGTTTTTT
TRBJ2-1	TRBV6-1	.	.	CASARVGLDYNEQFF	TGTGCCAGCGCCCGGGTGGGACTGGACTACAATGAGCAGTTCTTC
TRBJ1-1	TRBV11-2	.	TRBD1	CASSLYRGRRTEAFF	TGTGCCAGCAGCCTTTACAGGGGGAGGAGGACTGAAGCTTTCTTT
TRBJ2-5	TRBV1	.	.	CTSSLGRGTQETQYF	TGCACCAGCAGCCTGGGTCGGGGGACCCAAGAGACCCAGTACTTC
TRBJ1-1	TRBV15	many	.	CATSRDTANTEAFF	TGTGCCACCAGCAGAGATACGGCGAACACTGAAGCTTTCTTT
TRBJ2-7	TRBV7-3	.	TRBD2	CASSLAAGGPAEQYF	TGTGCCAGCAGCTTAGCAGCGGGAGGGCCGGCCGAGCAGTACTTC
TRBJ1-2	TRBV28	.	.	CASSLGQPGGYGYTF	TGTGCCAGCAGCCTCGGACAGCCGGGGGGATATGGCTACACCTTC
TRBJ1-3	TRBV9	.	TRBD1	CASSAYRDRVYGNTIYF	TGTGCCAGCAGCGCTTACCGGGACAGGGTTTACGGAAACACCATATATTTT
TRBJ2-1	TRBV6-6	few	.	CASTGSQQFF	TGTGCCAGCACGGGGAGCCAGCAGTTCTTC
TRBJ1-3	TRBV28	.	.	CASRPYGASGNTIYF	TGTGCCAGCAGGCCTTACGGCGCATCTGGAAACACCATATATTTT
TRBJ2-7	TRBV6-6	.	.	CASSPDAHYEQYF	TGTGCCAGCAGTCCGGATGCTCACTACGAGCAGTACTTC
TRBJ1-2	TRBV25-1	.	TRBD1	CASSEAGGDYGYTF	TGTGCCAGCAGTGAGGCAGGGGGCGACTATGGCTACACCTTC
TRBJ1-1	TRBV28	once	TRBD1	CASSPGQGGTEAFF	TGTGCCAGCAGTCCAGGACAGGGAGGCACTGAAGCTTTCTTT
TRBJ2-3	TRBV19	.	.	CASSTGWAGTDTQYF	TGTGCCAGTAGTACCGGATGGGCGGGCACAGATACGCAGTATTTT
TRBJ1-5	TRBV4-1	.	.	CTSNSVGGGEPQHF	TGCACCAGCAACTCAGTCGGGGGAGGAGAGCCCCAGCATTTT
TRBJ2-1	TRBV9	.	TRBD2	CASSPQARTSNTNEQFF	TGTGCCAGCAGCCCACAAGCCAGGACTAGCAATACAAATGAGCAGTTCTTC
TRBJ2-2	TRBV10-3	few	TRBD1	CAISDATGSGELFF	TGTGCCATCAGTGATGCGACAGGGAGCGGGGAGCTGTTTTTT
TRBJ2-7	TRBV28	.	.	CACLGVNSYEQYF	TGTGCCTGTTTGGGGGTTAACTCCTACGAGCAGTACTTC
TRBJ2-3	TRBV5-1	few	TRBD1	CASSFRTGADTQYF	TGCGCCAGCAGCTTTAGGACAGGCGCCGATACGCAGTATTTT
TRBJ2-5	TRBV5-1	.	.	CASSLIGVLMVETQYF	TGCGCCAGCAGCCTGATAGGAGTGCTAATGGTGGAGACCCAGTACTTC
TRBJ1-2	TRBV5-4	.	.	CASSQPNLLGYGYTF	TGTGCCAGCAGCCAACCAAATTTGTTGGGCTATGGCTACACCTTC
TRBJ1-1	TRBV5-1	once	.	CASSLAGPEAFF	TGCGCCAGCAGCTTGGCGGGCCCTGAAGCTTTCTTT
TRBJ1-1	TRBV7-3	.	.	CASSRGGTEAFF	TGTGCCAGCAGCCGAGGGGGCACTGAAGCTTTCTTT
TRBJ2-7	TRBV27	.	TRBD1	CASSFGTDSYEQYF	TGTGCCAGCAGTTTTGGGACAGACTCCTACGAGCAGTACTTC
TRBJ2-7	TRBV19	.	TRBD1	CASSDRGRSSYEQYF	TGTGCCAGTAGCGACAGGGGAAGATCCTCCTACGAGCAGTACTTC
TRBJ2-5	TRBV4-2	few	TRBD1	CASSRGTGGEETQYF	TGTGCCAGCAGCCGCGGGACAGGGGGCGAGGAGACCCAGTACTTC
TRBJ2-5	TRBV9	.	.	CASSVGGAGRETQYF	TGTGCCAGCAGCGTAGGCGGGGCAGGGCGAGAGACCCAGTACTTC
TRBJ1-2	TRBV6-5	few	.	CASSYSEGTVNYGYTF	TGTGCCAGCAGTTACTCAGAGGGGACGGTAAACTATGGCTACACCTTC
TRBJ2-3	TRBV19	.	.	CASRDSGKLGDTQYF	TGTGCCAGTAGGGATTCAGGGAAATTGGGAGATACGCAGTATTTT
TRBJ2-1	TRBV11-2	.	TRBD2	CASSSGGLADPYNEQFF	TGTGCCAGCAGCTCGGGAGGACTAGCGGACCCGTACAATGAGCAGTTCTTC
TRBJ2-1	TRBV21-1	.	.	CASSLTPGLAGEGSPYNEQFF	TGTGCCAGCAGTCTTACCCCGGGACTAGCGGGTGAGGGATCCCCTTACAATGAGCAGTTCTTC
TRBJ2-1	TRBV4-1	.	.	CASSQDLGSFNEQFF	TGCGCCAGCAGCCAAGATCTAGGTAGTTTCAATGAGCAGTTCTTC
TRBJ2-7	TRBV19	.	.	CASRASRISYEQYF	TGTGCCAGTAGAGCTTCGAGAATCTCCTACGAGCAGTACTTC
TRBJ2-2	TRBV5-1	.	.	CASSQNSDTGELFF	TGCGCCAGCAGTCAGAACTCCGACACCGGGGAGCTGTTTTTT
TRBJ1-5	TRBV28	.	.	CASGQLGASNQPQHF	TGTGCCAGCGGACAACTGGGGGCGAGCAATCAGCCCCAGCATTTT